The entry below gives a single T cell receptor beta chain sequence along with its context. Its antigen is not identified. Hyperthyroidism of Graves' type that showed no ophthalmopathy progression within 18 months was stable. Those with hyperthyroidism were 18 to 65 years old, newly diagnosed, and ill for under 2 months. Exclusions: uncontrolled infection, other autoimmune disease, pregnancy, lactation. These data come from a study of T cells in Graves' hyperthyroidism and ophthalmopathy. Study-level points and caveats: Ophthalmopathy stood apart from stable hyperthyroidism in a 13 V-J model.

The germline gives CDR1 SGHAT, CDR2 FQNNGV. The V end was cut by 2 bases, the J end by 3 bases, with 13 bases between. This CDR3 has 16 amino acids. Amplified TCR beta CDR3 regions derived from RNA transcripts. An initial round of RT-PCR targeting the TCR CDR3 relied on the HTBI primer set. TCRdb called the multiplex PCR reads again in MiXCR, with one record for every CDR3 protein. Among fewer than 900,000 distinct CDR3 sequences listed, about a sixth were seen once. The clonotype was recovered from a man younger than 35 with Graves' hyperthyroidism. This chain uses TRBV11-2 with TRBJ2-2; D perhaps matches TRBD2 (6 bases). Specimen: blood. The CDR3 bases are TGTGCCAGCAGCTTACGTAGCGGATTACACACCGGGGAGCTGTTTTTT. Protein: CASSLRSGLHTGELFF.